This T cell receptor beta chain was identified in a study of T cell responses to AZD1222 COVID-19 vaccine. Whole-study findings and limits: Two AZD1222 administrations were followed by greater Spike-specific TCR breadth and depth. Repertoire sampling occurred only after the peak T cell response.

The protocol was immunoSEQ multiplex PCR, while the TCRdb copy is restricted to in-frame clones and leaves out a portion. Among around 54,000 clones listed, 86% were seen once. On this clone: Antigen: not known.

CDR3 length: 15 residues. Looked up from germline, CDR1 is MRHNA and CDR2 is SNTAGT. Trimming took 0 bases from V and 2 from J; bases not matched to a gene: 2. The receptor was derived from an adult who received the AZD1222 COVID-19 vaccine. The source was peripheral blood, collected 28 days after the second AZD1222 dose. The chain employs TRBV6-4 and TRBJ2-3; TRBD2 matches at 7 bases. The CDR3 reads CASSDSGGPTDTQYF. CDR3 nucleotide sequence: TGTGCCAGCAGTGACTCGGGAGGGCCCACAGATACGCAGTATTTT.